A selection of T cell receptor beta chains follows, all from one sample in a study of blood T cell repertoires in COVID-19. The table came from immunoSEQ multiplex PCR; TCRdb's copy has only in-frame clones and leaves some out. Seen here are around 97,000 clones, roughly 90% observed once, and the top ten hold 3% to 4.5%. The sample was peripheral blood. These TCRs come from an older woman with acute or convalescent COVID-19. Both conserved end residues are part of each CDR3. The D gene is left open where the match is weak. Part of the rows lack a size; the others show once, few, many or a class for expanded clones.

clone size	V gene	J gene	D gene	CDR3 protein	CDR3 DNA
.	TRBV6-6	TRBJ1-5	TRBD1	CASRDRAGSNQPQHF	TGTGCCAGCAGAGACAGGGCGGGAAGCAATCAGCCCCAGCATTTT
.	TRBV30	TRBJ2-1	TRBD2	CAWSHPLGLARRNEQFF	TGTGCCTGGAGTCACCCTCTGGGACTAGCTCGACGCAATGAGCAGTTCTTC
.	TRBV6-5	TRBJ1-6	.	CASSYSGGNNSPLHF	TGTGCCAGCAGTTACTCGGGGGGAAATAATTCACCCCTCCACTTT
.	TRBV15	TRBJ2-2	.	CATSRLLVANPGELFF	TGTGCCACCAGCAGATTACTAGTAGCCAATCCCGGGGAGCTGTTTTTT
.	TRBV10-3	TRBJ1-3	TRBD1	CAISESPTGTSGNTIYF	TGTGCCATCAGTGAGTCCCCGACAGGGACCTCTGGAAACACCATATATTTT
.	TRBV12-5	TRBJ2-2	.	CASGFYRAPGELFF	TGTGCTAGTGGTTTCTACAGGGCTCCCGGGGAGCTGTTTTTT
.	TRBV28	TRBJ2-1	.	CASSKPGVNEQFF	TGTGCCAGCAGTAAGCCCGGGGTCAATGAGCAGTTCTTC
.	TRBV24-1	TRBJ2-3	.	CATEDTSTDTQYF	TGTGCCACCGAGGACACTAGCACAGATACGCAGTATTTT
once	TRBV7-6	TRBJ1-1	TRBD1	CASSSSGQGYTEAFF	TGTGCCAGCAGCTCCTCGGGACAGGGCTACACTGAAGCTTTCTTT
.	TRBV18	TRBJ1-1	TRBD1	CASSPPVGTGPEAFF	TGTGCCAGCTCACCGCCTGTCGGGACAGGTCCTGAAGCTTTCTTT
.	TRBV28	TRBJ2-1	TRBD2	CASRLLAGGPLGNEQFF	TGTGCCAGCAGGCTTTTAGCGGGAGGGCCCCTCGGCAATGAGCAGTTCTTC
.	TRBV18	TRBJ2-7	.	CASSPMVGYEQYF	TGTGCCAGCTCACCAATGGTCGGCTACGAGCAGTACTTC
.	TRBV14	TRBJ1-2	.	CASSQDNVGAVGYTF	TGTGCCAGCAGCCAAGATAATGTGGGGGCGGTTGGCTACACCTTC
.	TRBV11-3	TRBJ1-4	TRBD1	CASSLRQGQGKLFF	TGTGCCAGCAGCTTACGACAGGGGCAGGGAAAACTGTTTTTT
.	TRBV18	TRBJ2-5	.	CASSEGRGQETQYF	TGTGCCAGCTCGGAAGGGCGGGGCCAAGAGACCCAGTACTTC
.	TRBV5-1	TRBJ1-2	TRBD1	CASSSLEGANGYTF	TGCGCCAGCAGCTCTCTAGAGGGGGCAAATGGCTACACCTTC